This paragraph reports one T cell receptor (beta chain). This CDR3 is 14 amino acids long. Germline CDR1 and CDR2: KGHSH and LQKENI. The assay ran at deep level. Replicate PCRs were loaded with approximately 300 ng DNA from unsorted PBMC, around 30,000 T cell genomes. This table comes from immunoSEQ multiplex PCR, and its TCRdb copy is limited to in-frame clones, with some not included. This sample has 450,000 to 650,000 clones, with roughly four fifths found just once. These data come from a study of shared clonotypes between healthy human individuals. The receptor was derived from a woman in her thirties or forties in good health. Some clones in this sample may be carry-over from other donors' samples. The chain carries TRBV18 and TRBJ2-7, with TRBD2 as a possible D gene (6 bases). The end of the DNA fits TRBJ2-5 better, so the J call may be wrong. The sequenced sample was PBMCs. The CDR3 DNA reads TGTGCCAGCTCTGACAGCGTGGGGGGAGAGACCCAGTACTTC. Its protein product is CASSDSVGGETQYF.